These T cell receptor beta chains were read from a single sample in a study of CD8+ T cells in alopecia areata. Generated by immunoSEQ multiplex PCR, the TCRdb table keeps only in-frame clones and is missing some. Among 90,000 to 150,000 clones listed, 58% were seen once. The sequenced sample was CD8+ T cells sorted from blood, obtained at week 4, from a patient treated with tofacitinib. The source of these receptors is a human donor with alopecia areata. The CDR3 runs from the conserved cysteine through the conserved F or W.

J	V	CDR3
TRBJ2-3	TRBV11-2	CASSLASTDTQYF
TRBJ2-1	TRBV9	CASSVAAGGLSSYNEQFF
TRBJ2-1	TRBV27	CASSLAGVHNEQFF
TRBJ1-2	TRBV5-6	CASSFFRAGYTF
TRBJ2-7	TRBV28	CASRKQGLVSYEQYF
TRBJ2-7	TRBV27	CASSLKGTGPYEQYF
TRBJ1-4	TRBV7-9	CASTQLQGTDEKLFF
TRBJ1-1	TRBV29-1	CSVEAGGPEAFF
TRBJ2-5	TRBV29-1	CSVEEAGARQETQYF
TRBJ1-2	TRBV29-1	CSVQDLYGYTF
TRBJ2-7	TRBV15	CATSREAGDSSYEQYF
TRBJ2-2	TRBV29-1	CSACKDTGELFF
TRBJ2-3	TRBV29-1	CSVDSAGGLSTDTQYF
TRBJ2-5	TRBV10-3	CAISDLDTPLGQDQETQYF
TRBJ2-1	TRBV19	CASSIDPRYTEQFF
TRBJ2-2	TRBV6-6	CATYQIAGASGELFF
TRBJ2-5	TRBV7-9	CASSSPGGDQETQYF
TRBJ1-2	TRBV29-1	CSVEGTGVFYGYTF
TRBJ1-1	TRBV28	CASREGFTEAFF
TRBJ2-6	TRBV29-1	CSVDGTDHSGANVLTF
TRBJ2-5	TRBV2	CASKTSGGAGETQYF